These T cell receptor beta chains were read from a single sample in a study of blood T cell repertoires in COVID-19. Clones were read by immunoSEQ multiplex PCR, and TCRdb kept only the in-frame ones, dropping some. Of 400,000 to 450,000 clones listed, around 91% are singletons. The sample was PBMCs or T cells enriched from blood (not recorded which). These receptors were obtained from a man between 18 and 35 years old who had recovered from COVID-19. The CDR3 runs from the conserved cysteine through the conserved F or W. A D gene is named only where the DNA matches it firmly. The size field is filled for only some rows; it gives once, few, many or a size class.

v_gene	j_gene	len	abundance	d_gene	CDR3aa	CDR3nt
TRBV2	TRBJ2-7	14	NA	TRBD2	CASSDGSGGYEQYF	TGTGCCAGCAGTGATGGTAGCGGGGGCTACGAGCAGTACTTC
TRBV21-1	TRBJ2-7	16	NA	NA	CASSKCRDRESYEQYF	TGTGCCAGCAGCAAATGCCGGGACAGGGAATCCTACGAGCAGTACTTC
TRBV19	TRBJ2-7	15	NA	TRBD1	CASRDRGRGASEQYF	TGTGCCAGTCGGGACAGGGGCCGGGGGGCCTCCGAGCAGTACTTC
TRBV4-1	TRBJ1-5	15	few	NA	CASSQDGSSYQPQHF	TGCGCCAGCAGCCAAGATGGGAGTTCCTATCAGCCCCAGCATTTT
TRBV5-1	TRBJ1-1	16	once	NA	CASSRVQGPEDTEAFF	TGCGCCAGCAGCCGCGTGCAGGGGCCCGAGGACACTGAAGCTTTCTTT
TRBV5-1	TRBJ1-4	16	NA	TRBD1	CASSLSLGGADEKLFF	TGCGCCAGCAGCTTGAGTTTAGGGGGCGCAGATGAAAAACTGTTTTTT
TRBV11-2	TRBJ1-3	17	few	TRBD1	CASSASGQVAFGNTIYF	TGTGCCAGCAGCGCTTCGGGACAGGTGGCCTTCGGAAACACCATATATTTT
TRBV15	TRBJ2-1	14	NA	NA	CATSGGTGYDEQFF	TGTGCCACCAGCGGCGGGACGGGCTACGATGAGCAGTTCTTC
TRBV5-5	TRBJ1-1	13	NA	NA	CASSFGMNTEAFF	TGTGCCAGCAGCTTTGGCATGAACACTGAAGCTTTCTTT
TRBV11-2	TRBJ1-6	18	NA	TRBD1	CASSLVRRGQTYNSPLHF	TGTGCCAGCAGCTTAGTACGTCGGGGACAGACCTATAATTCACCCCTCCACTTT
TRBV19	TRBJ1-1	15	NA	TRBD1	CASSPRTGGNTEAFF	TGTGCCAGTAGTCCGCGGACAGGGGGGAACACTGAAGCTTTCTTT
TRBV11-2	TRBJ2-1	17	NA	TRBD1	CASSPLQGSNSYNEQFF	TGTGCCAGCAGCCCCTTACAGGGGTCGAACTCCTACAATGAGCAGTTCTTC
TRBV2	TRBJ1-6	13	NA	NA	CASSAQGNSPLHF	TGTGCCAGCAGTGCGCAGGGAAATTCACCCCTCCACTTT
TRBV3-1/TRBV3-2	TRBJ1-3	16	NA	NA	CASSFSSGRAGNTIYF	TGTGCCAGCAGTTTCTCGTCGGGAAGAGCTGGAAACACCATATATTTT
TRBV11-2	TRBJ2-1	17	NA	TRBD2	CASSPGLSSGVYDEQFF	TGTGCCAGCAGCCCGGGGTTATCTAGCGGGGTGTACGATGAGCAGTTCTTC
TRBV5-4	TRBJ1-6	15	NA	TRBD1	CASSLVTGGSSPLHF	TGTGCCAGCAGCTTGGTTACAGGGGGCTCGTCACCCCTCCACTTT
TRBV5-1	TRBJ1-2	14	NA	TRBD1	CASSTSQGGYGYTF	TGCGCCAGCAGCACCAGTCAGGGGGGCTATGGCTACACCTTC
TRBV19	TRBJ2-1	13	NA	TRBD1	CASSITLRGLEFF	TGTGCCAGTAGTATAACTCTCAGGGGGCTTGAGTTCTTC
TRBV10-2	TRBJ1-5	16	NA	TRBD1	CASSEFRGPRNQPQHF	TGCGCCAGCAGTGAGTTCAGGGGGCCTCGCAATCAGCCCCAGCATTTT
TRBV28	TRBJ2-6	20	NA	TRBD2	CASSHASGRKQVGGANVLTF	TGTGCCAGCAGCCATGCTAGCGGGAGGAAACAGGTGGGCGGGGCCAACGTCCTGACTTTC
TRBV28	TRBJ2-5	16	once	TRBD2	CASSLLASGIQETQYF	TGTGCCAGCAGTTTGCTGGCTAGCGGGATTCAAGAGACCCAGTACTTC
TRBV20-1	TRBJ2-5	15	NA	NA	CSASRYRDVEETQYF	TGCAGTGCTAGTAGGTACAGGGACGTCGAAGAGACCCAGTACTTC
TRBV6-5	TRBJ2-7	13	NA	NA	CASAVRSSYEQYF	TGTGCCAGCGCCGTTCGGAGCTCCTACGAGCAGTACTTC
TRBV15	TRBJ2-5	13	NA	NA	CATSNGLGETQYF	TGTGCCACCAGCAACGGACTGGGAGAGACCCAGTACTTC
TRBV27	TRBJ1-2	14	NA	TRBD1	CASSLSAGGNGYTF	TGTGCCAGCAGTTTATCCGCAGGGGGGAACGGCTACACCTTC
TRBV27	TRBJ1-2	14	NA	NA	CASSFRQSNYGYTF	TGTGCCAGCAGTTTCCGACAGAGTAACTATGGCTACACCTTC
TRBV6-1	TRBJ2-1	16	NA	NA	CASSGGGGTSYNEQFF	TGTGCCAGCAGTGGCGGCGGCGGGACCTCCTACAATGAGCAGTTCTTC
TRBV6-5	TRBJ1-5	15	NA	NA	CASRRDTGVNQPQHF	TGTGCCAGCAGGAGAGACACCGGGGTCAATCAGCCCCAGCATTTT